The sample holds many counts of the clone carrying this TCR beta chain. What it recognizes is unknown. The data stem from a study of T cells in Graves' hyperthyroidism and ophthalmopathy. Study as a whole: Staff took peripheral blood when the initial diagnosis was made, before any treatment began.

The CDR3 contains 14 residues. Trimming cost V 6 bases and J 4 bases; bases outside gene matches: 6. Germline CDR1 and CDR2: MNHEY and SMNVEV (reference sequence). Study-level findings and limits: A model of 13 V-J pairs discriminated ophthalmopathy from stable hyperthyroidism. Appearing also in blood were most of the thyroid clonotypes expanded above 0.001.

Hyperthyroidism had been newly diagnosed in patients aged 18 to 65, and its duration was under 2 months. The TCR beta CDR3 regions underwent amplification using RNA transcripts as the source. Researchers ran a first-round RT-PCR on the TCR CDR3 using the HTBI primer set. TCRdb re-called the multiplex PCR reads through MiXCR, storing one row per CDR3 protein. Counted here are some 400,000 distinct CDR3 sequences, 13% occurring once; the ten biggest clones make up about 20%. The TCR originated in a man aged 25 to 45 with Graves' hyperthyroidism that later progressed to Graves' ophthalmopathy. The genes are TRBV27 and TRBJ1-5, with 7 bases aligning to TRBD1. The sequencing input was blood. The CDR3 coding sequence is TGTGCCAGCAGCCTTACAGGGGAAAATCAGCCCCAGCATTTT. As protein: CASSLTGENQPQHF.